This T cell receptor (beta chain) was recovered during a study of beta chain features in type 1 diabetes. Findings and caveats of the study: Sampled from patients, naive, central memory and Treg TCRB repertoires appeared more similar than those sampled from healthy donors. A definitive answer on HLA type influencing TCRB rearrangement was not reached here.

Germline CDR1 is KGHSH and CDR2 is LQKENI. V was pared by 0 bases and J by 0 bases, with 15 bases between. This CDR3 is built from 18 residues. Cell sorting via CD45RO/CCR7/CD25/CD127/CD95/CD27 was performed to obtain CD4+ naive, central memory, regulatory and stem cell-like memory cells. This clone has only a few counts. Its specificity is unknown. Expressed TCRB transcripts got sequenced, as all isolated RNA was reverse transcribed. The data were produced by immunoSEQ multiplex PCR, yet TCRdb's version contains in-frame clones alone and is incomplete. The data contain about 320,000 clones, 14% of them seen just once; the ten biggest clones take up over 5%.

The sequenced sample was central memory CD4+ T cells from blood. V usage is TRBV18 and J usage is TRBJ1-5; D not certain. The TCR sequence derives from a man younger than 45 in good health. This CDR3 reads CASSPPALLPYSNQPQHF. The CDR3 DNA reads TGTGCCAGCTCACCACCGGCCCTTCTCCCTTATAGCAATCAGCCCCAGCATTTT.